This T cell receptor (beta chain) was identified in a study of T cell clones after liver transplantation. In regard to this clone: Its specificity is not known. Other nucleotide sequences in the sample specify the same CDR3.

Study results and limitations: Graft donor-reactive T cells possibly entered the graft instead of undergoing deletion.

Data came from immunoSEQ multiplex PCR; TCRdb stores just in-frame clones and leaves some out. The sample lists about 58,000 clones; about 73% were seen once. Germline assignment: CDR1 SGHRS and CDR2 YFSETQ. V was clipped by 3 bases and J by 1 base, with 12 bases between them. The CDR3 length is 15 residues. The J gene is TRBJ2-3, the V gene TRBV5-1, with D perhaps TRBD2 (7 bases). The sample consisted of CD4+ T cells from blood, taken at the approximately 16-month timepoint. The clonotype comes from a human patient who received a liver transplant. Some of the T cells might come from the graft donor. CDR3 nucleotide sequence: TGCGCCAGCAGCTGGCGGGGGCAGGGCACAGATACGCAGTATTTT. Translated: CASSWRGQGTDTQYF.